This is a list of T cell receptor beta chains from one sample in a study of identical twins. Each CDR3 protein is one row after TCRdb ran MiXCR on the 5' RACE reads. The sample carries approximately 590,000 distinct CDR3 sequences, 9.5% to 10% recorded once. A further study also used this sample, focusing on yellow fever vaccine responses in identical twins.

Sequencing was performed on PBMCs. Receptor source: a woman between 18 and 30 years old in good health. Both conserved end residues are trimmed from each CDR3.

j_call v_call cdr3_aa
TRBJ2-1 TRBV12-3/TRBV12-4 ASILNTDYNEQF
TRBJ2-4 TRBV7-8 ASSLEAGAKNIQY
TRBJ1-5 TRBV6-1 ASSRGGFNDQPQH
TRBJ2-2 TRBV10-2 ASSTLPTETGELF
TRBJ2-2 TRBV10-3 AISTGGSAGELF
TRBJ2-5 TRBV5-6 ASSFGQTKETQY
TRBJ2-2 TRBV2 ASSERGRTGELF
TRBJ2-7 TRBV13 ASSFLAGNFYEQY
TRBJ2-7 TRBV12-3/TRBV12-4 ASSLSGVTGQGSEQY
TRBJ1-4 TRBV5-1 ASSRWDRGPNEKLF
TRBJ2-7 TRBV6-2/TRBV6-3 ASGDLLEQY
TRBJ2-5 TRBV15 ATSTGVGGAQETQY
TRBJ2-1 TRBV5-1 ASSLVTAYNEQF
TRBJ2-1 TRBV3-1 ASSHVSPGNEQF
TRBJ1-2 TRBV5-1 ASSPQQNYGYT
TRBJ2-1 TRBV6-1 ASSNRGLAGDEQF
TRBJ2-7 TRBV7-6 ASSPRTGDDEQY
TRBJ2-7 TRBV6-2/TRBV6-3 ASSRTMESYEQY
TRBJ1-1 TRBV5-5 ASSLGLQGATEAF
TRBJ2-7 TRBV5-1 ASSYGTGVNEQY
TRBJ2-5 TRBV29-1 SVEVYKGAHPGLAGASQETQY
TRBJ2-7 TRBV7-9 ASSSLGLAGVNEQY
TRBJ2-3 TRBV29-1 SVPNLNTQY
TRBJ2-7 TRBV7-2 ASSFDRGRSEQY
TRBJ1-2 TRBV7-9 ASSLMTGYGYT
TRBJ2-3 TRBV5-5 ASSSVGTVSTDTQY
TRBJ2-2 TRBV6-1 ASSEATKREVMELF
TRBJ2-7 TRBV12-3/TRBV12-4 ATLPRPGRGMDEQY
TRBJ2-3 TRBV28 ASSSLVGGLDTQY
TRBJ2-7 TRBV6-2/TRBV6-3 ASRQRQGTSEQY
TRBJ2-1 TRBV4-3 ASSPTIQGSYNEQF
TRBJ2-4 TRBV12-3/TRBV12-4 ASSSSTGGVQY